The 15 T cell receptor beta chains reported below all come from one sample, sequenced in a study of vaccination effects on CD4 cells after COVID-19. The table came from immunoSEQ multiplex PCR; TCRdb's copy has only in-frame clones and leaves some out. The sample includes tens of thousands of clones, over 80% of them seen just once. Within the ViraFEST assay, antigen-specific CD4+ T cells underwent expansion with viral peptide pools prior to sequencing. Scientists isolated CD4+ T cells after an approximately 10-day culture period ended. These receptors are not linked to any known antigen. Specimen: CD4+ T cells from PBMCs cultured with HCoV-229E spike peptides, collected before COVID-19 vaccination. Every receptor here comes from a human donor who received a COVID-19 vaccine.

J is TRBJ1-4 and V is TRBV6-5, with D tentatively TRBD1 (5 bases). Germline V lookup: CDR1 MNHEY, CDR2 SVGAGI. V shed 5 bases and J shed 8 bases, with 18 bases lying between them. There are 15 residues in the CDR3. Written as DNA, the CDR3 is TGTGCCAGCAGTATCCGTGGGGGGTATGAAGAAAAACTGTTTTTT. Translation: CASSIRGGYEEKLFF.

J is TRBJ1-2 and V is TRBV10-2, with TRBD1 matching over 7 bases. This CDR3 comprises 15 residues. The trim removed 3 bases at V and 6 bases at J, leaving 10 bases unmatched. CDR1 WSHSY and CDR2 SAAADI come from the germline V gene. The CDR3 loop reads CASSEDFDRANGYTF. CDR3 DNA sequence: TGCGCCAGCAGTGAAGACTTCGACAGGGCTAATGGCTACACCTTC.

The V call is TRBV5-4, the J call TRBJ2-7, with no clear D. CDR3 length: 13 residues. Germline V gives CDR1 SGHNT, CDR2 YYREEE (reference sequence). The V gene lost 8 bases and the J gene lost 1 base, with 13 bases spanning the gap. CDR3: CARDGKSSYEQYV. In DNA, the CDR3 is TGTGCCAGGGATGGGAAGTCGTCCTACGAGCAGTACGTC.

This chain uses TRBV5-1 with TRBJ2-1; 7 bases are a match to TRBD1. Germline V lookup: CDR1 SGHRS, CDR2 YFSETQ. This CDR3 region has 16 residues. The ends lost 1 base at V and 5 bases at J; junction bases unmatched: 9. Here the CDR3 DNA reads TGCGCCAGCAGCTTGTTCGTCAGGGGGAGCAACAATGAGCAGTTCTTC. Translated, it gives CASSLFVRGSNNEQFF.

A single count supports this clone. CDR3 sequence (DNA): TGTGCCAGCACTGGAGGGGGCCGGTGGGAGACCCAGTACTTC. This translates into CASTGGGRWETQYF. J is TRBJ2-5 and V is TRBV6-5; D perhaps matches TRBD1 (7 bases). There are 14 residues in the CDR3. Trimming removed 7 bases from V and 5 bases from J, with 17 bases in between. Germline V lookup: CDR1 MNHEY, CDR2 SVGAGI.

V and J are TRBV6-2 or TRBV6-3 and TRBJ2-1; possibly TRBD2 for D (5 bases). Germline-derived CDR1 and CDR2 are MNHEY and SVGEGT. V shed 5 bases and J shed 3 bases, with 8 bases lying between them. The CDR3 is made up of 13 amino acids. CDR3 coding DNA: TGTGCCAGCAGTCCCGGGATCTACAATGAGCAGTTCTTC. This codes for CASSPGIYNEQFF.

The V call is TRBV6-6, the J call TRBJ2-2, with D perhaps matching TRBD2 (6 bases). Trimming took 8 bases from V and 5 from J, leaving 15 bases between them. The CDR3 runs to 14 residues. Per the germline V gene, CDR1 is MNHNY and CDR2 is SVGAGI (reference sequence). The CDR3 DNA follows: TGTGCCAGCCGACTAGACGGTGATACCGGGGAGCTGTTTTTT. As protein: CASRLDGDTGELFF.

The V call is TRBV7-8, the J call TRBJ1-5; 8 nucleotides agree with TRBD1. CDR1 is SGHVS, CDR2 FQNEAQ, per germline. This CDR3 comprises 17 residues. Germline trimming cut 1 base from V and 3 bases from J; bases unmatched to any gene: 8. The CDR3 is CASSLGRDRRNNQPQHF. The CDR3 DNA reads as TGTGCCAGCAGCTTAGGCCGGGACAGGAGAAACAATCAGCCCCAGCATTTT.

The chain carries TRBV18 and TRBJ1-2, with TRBD1 as a possible D gene (5 bases). V lost 2 bases and J lost 4, with 14 bases in between. Germline CDR1 KGHSH, CDR2 LQKENI. This CDR3 region has 15 residues. CDR3 coding DNA: TGTGCCAGCTCACCAGAGACATCAGGGACCTATGGCTACACCTTC. This encodes CASSPETSGTYGYTF.

CDR3: CASSLTGDNQPQHF. CDR3 DNA: TGCGCCAGCAGCCTGACAGGGGACAATCAGCCCCAGCATTTT. V gene TRBV5-1 combines with J gene TRBJ1-5; TRBD1 aligns across 8 bases. This CDR3 is 14 amino acids long. V was clipped by 4 bases and J by 3 bases; unmatched bases: 3. From germline, CDR1 is SGHRS and CDR2 YFSETQ.

The rearrangement links TRBV30 to TRBJ2-2; 8 bases map to TRBD1. Germline V gene sequence: CDR1 GTSNPN, CDR2 SVGIG (reference sequence). The CDR3 is 15 residues long. J was trimmed by 2 bases and V by 2 bases; bases with no gene match: 4. This CDR3 is CAWSTGQGNTGELFF. CDR3 coding DNA: TGTGCCTGGAGTACTGGACAGGGTAACACCGGGGAGCTGTTTTTT.

The rearrangement uses TRBV19 and TRBJ2-1; 7 nucleotides agree with TRBD1. With 4 bases clipped from V and 6 bases from J, the junction kept 3 bases outside the gene matches. CDR1 and CDR2 from the germline V gene are LNHDA and SQIVND (reference sequence). CDR3 length equals 13 residues. CDR3: CASSTTGINEQFF. The CDR3 DNA follows: TGTGCCAGTAGTACGACAGGGATCAATGAGCAGTTCTTC.

CDR3 in DNA: TGTGCCAGCAGCCCTAATCCATCGAACACTGAAGCTTTCTTT. Encoded protein: CASSPNPSNTEAFF. The chain is built from TRBV7-2 and TRBJ1-1; D gene unclear. The CDR3 covers 14 residues. The V gene lost 5 bases and the J gene lost 1 base, with 11 bases spanning the gap. CDR1 and CDR2 from the germline V gene are SGHTA and FQGNSA.

The chain carries TRBV4-1 and TRBJ2-5; 7 nucleotides line up with TRBD1. Germline values: CDR1 MGHRA, CDR2 YSYEKL. Trimming at V came to 3 bases and at J to 3 bases, leaving 7 bases not matched to a gene. This CDR3 is 15 amino acids long. The CDR3 loop is CASSHTEDREETQYF. CDR3 in DNA: TGCGCCAGCAGCCACACTGAAGACAGGGAAGAGACCCAGTACTTC.

This chain uses TRBV28 with TRBJ2-1, with 9 positions matching TRBD1. Germline CDR1 MDHEN, CDR2 SYDVKM. The CDR3 runs 15 residues. V was clipped by 5 bases and J by 14 bases; unmatched bases: 16. The CDR3 DNA reads TGTGCCAGCAGTCCTCCGGGACAGGGATTTGGAGAGGAGTTCTTC. This gives the protein CASSPPGQGFGEEFF.